This T cell receptor beta chain appears in the sequencing data of a study of blood T cell repertoires in COVID-19. Study background: Collection of acute and convalescent COVID-19 samples took place in the United States, Italy and Spain. T cells, B-cell-depleted T cells, or PBMCs supplied cDNA or gDNA.

Seattle participants joined during active infection and were tracked over time. The V end lost 8 bases, the J end lost 3 bases, and 11 bases lay between the germline ends. The germline V gene encodes CDR1 MNHNY and CDR2 SVGAGI (reference sequence). The CDR3 has 13 amino acids. The repertoire was sequenced with immunoSEQ multiplex PCR; TCRdb's copy has only in-frame clones and lacks some. This sample has some 360,000 clones, with roughly 86% found just once. Sequencing was done on a sample of peripheral blood. This sequence joins TRBV6-6 and TRBJ1-3; D is possibly TRBD1 (5 bases). This TCR was sampled from an older woman with COVID-19, enrolled during active disease. CDR3 sequence: CASGTQGGNTIYF. CDR3 DNA sequence: TGTGCCAGCGGTACCCAGGGTGGAAACACCATATATTTT.